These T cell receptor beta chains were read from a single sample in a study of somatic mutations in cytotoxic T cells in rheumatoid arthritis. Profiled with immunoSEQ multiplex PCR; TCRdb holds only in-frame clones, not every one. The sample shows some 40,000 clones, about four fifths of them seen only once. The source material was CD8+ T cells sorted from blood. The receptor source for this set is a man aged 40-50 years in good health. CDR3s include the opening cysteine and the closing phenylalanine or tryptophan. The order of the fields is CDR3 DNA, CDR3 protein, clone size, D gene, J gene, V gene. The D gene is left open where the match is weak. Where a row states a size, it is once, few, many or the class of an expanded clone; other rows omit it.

CDR3 DNA: TGTGCCAGCAGCGTACCCGCTAGCGGCAGCCAAGAGACCCAGTACTTC; CDR3 protein: CASSVPASGSQETQYF; clone size: .; D gene: TRBD2; J gene: TRBJ2-5; V gene: TRBV9
CDR3 DNA: TGTGCCAGCAGTCCCGCTAGGGGAGTTCTTCAGTACTTC; CDR3 protein: CASSPARGVLQYF; clone size: .; D gene: .; J gene: TRBJ2-4; V gene: TRBV27
CDR3 DNA: TGTGCCAGCAGTTCCCAGCGGGAGTTACGCACAGATACGCAGTATTTT; CDR3 protein: CASSSQRELRTDTQYF; clone size: .; D gene: TRBD2; J gene: TRBJ2-3; V gene: TRBV2
CDR3 DNA: TGTGCCAGCAGCGCCAGTACAGATACGCAGTATTTT; CDR3 protein: CASSASTDTQYF; clone size: .; D gene: .; J gene: TRBJ2-3; V gene: TRBV9
CDR3 DNA: TGTGCCAGCGGGACTCCAAACTACAATGAGCAGTTCTTC; CDR3 protein: CASGTPNYNEQFF; clone size: .; D gene: .; J gene: TRBJ2-1; V gene: TRBV27
CDR3 DNA: TGTGCCAGCAGCCTAGACCGGACAGGGAACACTGAAGCTTTCTTT; CDR3 protein: CASSLDRTGNTEAFF; clone size: .; D gene: TRBD1; J gene: TRBJ1-1; V gene: TRBV7-9
CDR3 DNA: TGTGCCAGTGAGACGGGACTAGCGTCCACAGATACGCAGTATTTT; CDR3 protein: CASETGLASTDTQYF; clone size: once; D gene: TRBD2; J gene: TRBJ2-3; V gene: TRBV28
CDR3 DNA: TGTGCCAGCAGCGTAGGGATGAGGGGGCACACAGATACGCAGTATTTT; CDR3 protein: CASSVGMRGHTDTQYF; clone size: .; D gene: TRBD1; J gene: TRBJ2-3; V gene: TRBV9
CDR3 DNA: TGTGCCAGCAGTCTCCCCCCGGGACAGGGGCCTTACAATGAGCAGTTCTTC; CDR3 protein: CASSLPPGQGPYNEQFF; clone size: .; D gene: TRBD1; J gene: TRBJ2-1; V gene: TRBV28
CDR3 DNA: TGCAGCGTTGTATCGGGGAGGAATGGCTACACCTTC; CDR3 protein: CSVVSGRNGYTF; clone size: .; D gene: .; J gene: TRBJ1-2; V gene: TRBV29-1
CDR3 DNA: TGTGCCAGCAGTTTAGCCAGAACCAATCAGCCCCAGCATTTT; CDR3 protein: CASSLARTNQPQHF; clone size: .; D gene: .; J gene: TRBJ1-5; V gene: TRBV27